This passage covers 20 T cell receptor beta chains from one sample sequenced in a study of T-cell memory formation after mild COVID-19. TCRdb independently ran MiXCR on the 5' RACE reads; one entry per CDR3 protein. The data contain just under 150,000 distinct CDR3 sequences, 19% of them seen just once; the ten biggest clones take up around 2.4%. Sequenced: PBMCs or a T cell subset sorted from them (not recorded which). These receptors originate from an adult woman who had mild COVID-19 (a few samples of this study predate the infection). Cell type and time point are not known.

J is TRBJ1-4 and V is TRBV5-1, with TRBD1 as a possible D gene (6 bases). V lost 3 bases to trimming and J lost 8 bases, with 17 bases between them. The CDR3 totals 15 residues. Germline V lookup: CDR1 SGHRS, CDR2 YFSETQ. The CDR3 DNA is TGCGCCAGCAGCTCGACCCCGGGGGCAGGCGAAAAACTGTTTTTT. This gives the protein CASSSTPGAGEKLFF.

V and J are TRBV6-5 and TRBJ1-1; possible D gene TRBD1, 6 bases. Trimming left V 6 bases short and J 3 bases short, with 17 bases between. This CDR3 is built from 15 residues. Germline V gives CDR1 MNHEY, CDR2 SVGAGI. CDR3 residues: CASSKNRGGHTEAFF. As DNA, the CDR3 is TGTGCCAGCAGCAAAAATCGGGGGGGGCACACTGAAGCTTTCTTT.

This clonotype was counted at least ten times. This sequence joins TRBV29-1 and TRBJ2-7; a possible D gene is TRBD2 (5 bases). In germline, CDR1 is SQVTM, CDR2 ANQGSEA. The CDR3 is made up of 13 amino acids. The V end lost 4 bases, the J end lost 3 bases, and 13 bases lay between the germline ends. The CDR3, as DNA: TGCAGCGTTGGACGGGGATGGGGCTACGAGCAGTACTTC. It translates to CSVGRGWGYEQYF.

This clonotype was detected a few times. V and J are TRBV7-2 and TRBJ2-7; the D is unclear. CDR1 and CDR2 from the germline V gene are SGHTA and FQGNSA. This CDR3 contains 13 residues. The V gene lost 1 base and the J gene lost 3 bases, with 7 bases spanning the gap. The CDR3 protein is CASSLGADYEQYF. In nucleotides, the CDR3 is TGTGCCAGCAGCTTAGGGGCCGACTACGAGCAGTACTTC.

This clonotype showed up many times. The V gene is TRBV6-2 or TRBV6-3, the J gene TRBJ2-2; 11 bases map to TRBD2. The length of the CDR3 is 16 residues. The V segment lost 7 bases and the J segment 4 bases; nucleotides outside the gene matches: 8. CDR1 is MNHEY, CDR2 SVGEGT, per germline. This chain's CDR3 is CASKELAGAGTGELFF. CDR3 DNA sequence: TGTGCCAGCAAAGAACTAGCGGGAGCAGGCACCGGGGAGCTGTTTTTT.

This clonotype was detected only a few times. The V and J genes are TRBV7-2 and TRBJ1-1, with D maybe TRBD1 (5 bases). The germline gives CDR1 SGHTA, CDR2 FQGNSA. This CDR3 comprises 13 residues. V was clipped by 6 bases and J by 5 bases, with 13 bases between them. CDR3 sequence reads: CASRSGGTTEAFF. CDR3 coding DNA: TGTGCCAGCAGATCGGGGGGAACAACTGAAGCTTTCTTT.

This clonotype has a handful of counts. This chain connects TRBV7-2 to TRBJ2-5; TRBD2 matches at 11 bases. There are 17 residues in the CDR3. Trimming cost V 5 bases and J 2 bases; bases outside gene matches: 10. From germline, CDR1 is SGHTA and CDR2 FQGNSA. The chain's CDR3 is CASSARAIAGGQETQYF. The CDR3 DNA follows: TGTGCCAGCAGCGCTCGCGCGATAGCGGGAGGGCAAGAGACCCAGTACTTC.

The chain carries TRBV7-7 and TRBJ2-2; 10 bases are a match to TRBD1. The CDR3 length is 15 residues. Germline CDR1 reads SSHAT; CDR2 reads FNYEAQ (reference sequence). V lost 5 bases, J lost 8 bases, and 8 bases stayed unmatched. In DNA form, the CDR3 reads TGTGCCAGCAGCGCAGGGACAGGGGCACCGGGGGAGCTGTTTTTT. Translated: CASSAGTGAPGELFF.

This clonotype came up a few times. This sequence joins TRBV6-5 and TRBJ2-7; weak D call: TRBD1 (5 bases). Germline V gene lookup returns CDR1 MNHEY and CDR2 SVGAGI. V lost 6 bases to trimming and J lost 3 bases, with 12 bases between them. The CDR3 runs to 13 residues. The CDR3 sequence: CASRAPGIYEQYF. CDR3 nucleotides: TGTGCCAGCAGAGCCCCAGGGATCTACGAGCAGTACTTC.

The rearrangement links TRBV5-1 to TRBJ1-1; D is unclear. CDR1 SGHRS and CDR2 YFSETQ come from the germline V gene. V lost 5 bases and J 2 bases, leaving 16 bases between the germline ends. This CDR3 spans 15 amino acids. CDR3 region: CASSQLSGSNTEAFF. The CDR3 nucleotides read TGCGCCAGCAGTCAACTCTCCGGTTCCAACACTGAAGCTTTCTTT.

This clonotype was observed a few times. V and J are TRBV10-3 and TRBJ2-1; 9 positions agree with TRBD2. Unmatched junction bases numbered 2, after V lost 6 bases and J lost 5 bases. CDR3 length: 13 amino acids. Germline lookup yields CDR1 ENHRY and CDR2 SYGVKD. The CDR3 loop is CAIRGGGDNEQFF. The CDR3 DNA is TGTGCCATCAGAGGCGGGGGGGACAATGAGCAGTTCTTC.

This clonotype was seen repeatedly, ten times or more. This chain connects TRBV5-1 to TRBJ2-3; no definite D call. The germline V and J ends were trimmed by 0 bases and 2 bases, with 4 bases remaining between them. Germline CDR1 is SGHRS and CDR2 is YFSETQ. There are 13 residues in the CDR3. The CDR3 reads CASSLGFTDTQYF. The CDR3 DNA sequence: TGCGCCAGCAGCTTGGGATTCACAGATACGCAGTATTTT.

The chain uses TRBV6-6 and TRBJ2-3; no reliable D call. The germline V gene encodes CDR1 MNHNY and CDR2 SVGAGI (reference sequence). CDR3 length: 14 amino acids. Trimming removed 5 bases at V and 2 bases at J, with 11 bases between. The CDR3 nucleotides read TGTGCCAGCAGTAACAACTTAAACACAGATACGCAGTATTTT. It encodes CASSNNLNTDTQYF.

This clonotype was counted only a few times. This rearrangement joins TRBV20-1 to TRBJ1-2, with no clear D. CDR3 length equals 12 residues. V shed 5 bases and J shed 6 bases, with 13 bases lying between them. Germline CDR1 DFQATT, CDR2 SNEGSKA (reference sequence). Written as DNA, the CDR3 is TGCAGTGCTCCCACAGCTGAGGATGGCTACACCTTC. Encoded protein: CSAPTAEDGYTF.

The rearrangement links TRBV24-1 to TRBJ2-5; TRBD1 aligns across 11 bases. From germline, CDR1 is KGHDR and CDR2 SFDVKD. After removal of 0 bases from V and 4 bases from J, the junction contained 0 bases not matched to a gene. CDR3 size: 15 residues. DNA for the CDR3: TGTGCCACCAGTGATTTGGGACAGGGGGCAGAGACCCAGTACTTC. Protein: CATSDLGQGAETQYF.

This clonotype was observed a few times. This chain links TRBV12-3 or TRBV12-4 with TRBJ1-5; D remains unclear. Trimming took 5 bases from V and 4 from J, leaving 6 bases between them. This CDR3 region has 12 residues. The CDR3 coding sequence is TGTGCCAGCAGTAACCCTAATCAGCCCCAGCATTTT. Encoded protein: CASSNPNQPQHF.

This clonotype occurred a few times. The chain joins TRBV24-1 to TRBJ2-1, with 9 positions matching TRBD2. This CDR3 has 16 amino acids. CDR1 and CDR2 from the germline V gene are KGHDR and SFDVKD. V was pared by 5 bases and J by 8 bases, with 12 bases of the junction left unmatched. The CDR3 nucleotides are TGTGCCACCAGTGCACGTGGGCGGCGGGAGGGCTATGAGCAGTTCTTC. It translates to CATSARGRREGYEQFF.

V usage is TRBV18 and J usage is TRBJ1-1, with no clear D. V was clipped by 4 bases and J by 2 bases, with 23 bases between them. In germline, CDR1 is KGHSH, CDR2 LQKENI. The CDR3 is 18 amino acids. The chain's CDR3 is CASSLGFNSLSTNTEAFF. The CDR3, as DNA: TGTGCCAGCTCACTTGGATTTAACAGCCTGTCGACCAACACTGAAGCTTTCTTT.

This clonotype was counted only a few times. The chain recombines TRBV5-1 with TRBJ2-3; D ambiguous. The CDR3 is 14 amino acids. Germline values: CDR1 SGHRS, CDR2 YFSETQ. Deletions cut 5 bases from V and 0 bases from J, with 10 bases between. The CDR3 DNA follows: TGCGCCAGCAGGGGTACGGTTAGCACAGATACGCAGTATTTT. Its protein product is CASRGTVSTDTQYF.

This clonotype was counted a few times. The V and J genes are TRBV12-3 or TRBV12-4 and TRBJ2-7; 7 nucleotides match TRBD2. V lost 4 bases and J lost 12; bases outside the gene matches: 6. The CDR3 covers 11 residues. CDR3 nucleotides: TGTGCCAGCAGTTATCAGCGGGGATTGTACTTC. Translating gives CASSYQRGLYF.